This TCR beta chain was identified in a study of radiotherapy plus CTLA-4 blockade in lung cancer. About the research overall: The study recorded objective responses in about 18% of patients and disease control in approximately 33%.

The junction had 11 bases not matched to a gene; V was cut back by 4 bases and J by 0 bases. CDR1 is SGHTA and CDR2 is FQGNSA in the germline V gene. The CDR3 is made up of 17 amino acids. A word on this clone: The antigen remains unidentified.

Study-level findings and limits: Expansion of tumor-derived TCR clones was observed in blood after radiotherapy plus ipilimumab. The best predictor of response was reported to be early blood T cell clone dynamics, with interferon-beta.

Here immunoSEQ multiplex PCR was the method, and the copy in TCRdb shows in-frame clones only, minus some. The data show fewer than 45,000 clones, 85% to 90% seen once. V and J are TRBV7-2 and TRBJ2-7; 8 bases line up with TRBD1. The receptor comes from a human donor with non-small cell lung cancer who had stable disease on radiotherapy plus ipilimumab. The sample here was peripheral blood, taken from a patient treated with radiotherapy plus ipilimumab. In DNA form, the CDR3 reads TGTGCCAGCAGCTGGGACGCCGGGACAGGCTTCTCCTACGAGCAGTACTTC. Translation: CASSWDAGTGFSYEQYF.